Included here is one TCR beta chain sequence, with context. This sample was taken from a study of T cell changes during pregnancy in multiple sclerosis. This CDR3 comprises 16 residues. CDR1 and CDR2 from the germline V gene are MGHRA and YSYEKL. Trimming left V 3 bases short and J 10 bases short, with 22 bases between. Using immunoSEQ multiplex PCR, the repertoire was profiled, and TCRdb retains in-frame clones only, with some absent. The repertoire has about 36,000 clones, roughly 94% of them found once; the top ten carry 0.45% to 0.5%. The clonotype originates from a female donor with multiple sclerosis, enrolled in a pregnancy study. This rearrangement joins TRBV4-1 to TRBJ1-5; tentatively, D is TRBD1 (6 bases). The sample was CD4+ T cells from peripheral blood mononuclear cells, taken after pregnancy. In DNA form, the CDR3 reads TGCGCCAGCAGCCAGGATTTCGACAGGACGGCTTACCCCCAGCATTTT. Its protein is CASSQDFDRTAYPQHF.